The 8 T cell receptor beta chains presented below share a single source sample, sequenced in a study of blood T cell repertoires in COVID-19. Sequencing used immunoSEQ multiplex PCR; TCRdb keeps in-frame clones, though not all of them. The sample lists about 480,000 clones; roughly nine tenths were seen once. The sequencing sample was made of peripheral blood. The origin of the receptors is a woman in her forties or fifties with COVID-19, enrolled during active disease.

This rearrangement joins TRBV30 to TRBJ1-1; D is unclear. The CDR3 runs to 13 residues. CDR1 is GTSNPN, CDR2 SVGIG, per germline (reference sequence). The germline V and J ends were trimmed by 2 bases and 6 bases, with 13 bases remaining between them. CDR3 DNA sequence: TGTGCCTGGAGTTGGGCATCTCAGGCTGAAGCTTTCTTT. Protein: CAWSWASQAEAFF.

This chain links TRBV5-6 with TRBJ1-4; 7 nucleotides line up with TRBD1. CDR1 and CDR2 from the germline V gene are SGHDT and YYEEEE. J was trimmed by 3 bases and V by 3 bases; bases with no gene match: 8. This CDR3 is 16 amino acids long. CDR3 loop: CASSYYTGAANEKLFF. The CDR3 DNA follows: TGTGCCAGCAGCTATTATACAGGGGCGGCTAATGAAAAACTGTTTTTT.

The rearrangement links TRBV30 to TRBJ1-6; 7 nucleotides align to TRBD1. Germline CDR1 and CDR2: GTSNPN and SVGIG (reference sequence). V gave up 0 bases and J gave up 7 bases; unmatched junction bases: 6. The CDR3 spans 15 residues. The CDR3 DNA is TGTGCCTGGAGTGTAAAGGGGGCAGAAAATTCACCCCTCCACTTT. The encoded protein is CAWSVKGAENSPLHF. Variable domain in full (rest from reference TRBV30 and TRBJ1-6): SQTIHQWPATLVQPVGSPLSLECTVEGTSNPNLYWYRQAAGRGLQLLFYSVGIGQISSEVPQNLSASRPQDRQFILSSKKLLLSDSGFYLCAWSVKGAENSPLHFGNGTRLTVT.

The CDR3 DNA reads TGTGCCAGCAGTGAAGATTTTACGGGCAATCAGCCCCAGCATTTT. Translating gives CASSEDFTGNQPQHF. The rearrangement uses TRBV2 and TRBJ1-5; D is undetermined. Between the trimmed V and J ends, which lost 1 base and 2 bases, there was a span of 9 bases. From germline, CDR1 is SNHLY and CDR2 FYNNEI. The CDR3 extends over 15 amino acids.

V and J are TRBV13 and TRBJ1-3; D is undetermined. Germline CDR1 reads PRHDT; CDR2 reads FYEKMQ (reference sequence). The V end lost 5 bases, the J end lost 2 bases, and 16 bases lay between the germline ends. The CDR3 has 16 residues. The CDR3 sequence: CASSLRVVGAGNTIYF. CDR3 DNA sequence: TGTGCCAGCAGCCTCCGGGTTGTAGGAGCTGGAAACACCATATATTTT.

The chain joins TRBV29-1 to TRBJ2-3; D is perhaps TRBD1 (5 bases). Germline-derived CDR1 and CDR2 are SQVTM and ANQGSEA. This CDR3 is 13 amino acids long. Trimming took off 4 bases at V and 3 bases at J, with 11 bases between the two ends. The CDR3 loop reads CSVAVAGTDTQYF. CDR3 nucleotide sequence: TGCAGCGTTGCCGTAGCAGGGACAGATACGCAGTATTTT.

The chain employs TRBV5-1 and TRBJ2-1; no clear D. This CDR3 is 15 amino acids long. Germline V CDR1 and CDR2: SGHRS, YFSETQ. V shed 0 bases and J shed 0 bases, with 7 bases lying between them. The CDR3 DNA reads TGCGCCAGCAGCTTGGTCCAGGACTCCTACAATGAGCAGTTCTTC. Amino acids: CASSLVQDSYNEQFF.

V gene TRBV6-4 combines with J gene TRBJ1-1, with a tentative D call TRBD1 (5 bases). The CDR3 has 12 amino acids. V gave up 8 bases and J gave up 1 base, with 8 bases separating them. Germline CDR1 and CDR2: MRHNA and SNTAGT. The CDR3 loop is CASRGGNTEAFF. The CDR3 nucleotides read TGTGCCAGCCGGGGGGGGAACACTGAAGCTTTCTTT.